This T cell receptor (beta chain) was observed in a study of cytomegalovirus exposure and HLA in healthy donors. Study conclusions and caveats: The study reported that TCR beta sequences accurately predicted HLA-A and HLA-B alleles in most subjects.

Details on this clone: Its antigen is unknown.

Germline CDR1 reads PRHDT; CDR2 reads FYEKMQ (reference sequence). Trimming cost V 5 bases and J 0 bases, with 14 bases left between them. The CDR3 covers 16 residues. Vbeta (60) and Jbeta (13) primers were used in the PCR. Here immunoSEQ multiplex PCR was the method, and the copy in TCRdb shows in-frame clones only, minus some. The sample gives over 150,000 clones, 80% to 90% of which show up once; about 1.9% is in the top ten. The receptor was isolated from a woman younger than 30 in good health and CMV-seronegative. Sequencing was done on a sample of PBMCs. The chain has TRBV13 and TRBJ1-3; tentative D call: TRBD1 (5 bases). The CDR3 DNA sequence: TGTGCCAGCAGCATCCTGGGAGGGGCCTCTGGAAACACCATATATTTT. This sequence encodes CASSILGGASGNTIYF.